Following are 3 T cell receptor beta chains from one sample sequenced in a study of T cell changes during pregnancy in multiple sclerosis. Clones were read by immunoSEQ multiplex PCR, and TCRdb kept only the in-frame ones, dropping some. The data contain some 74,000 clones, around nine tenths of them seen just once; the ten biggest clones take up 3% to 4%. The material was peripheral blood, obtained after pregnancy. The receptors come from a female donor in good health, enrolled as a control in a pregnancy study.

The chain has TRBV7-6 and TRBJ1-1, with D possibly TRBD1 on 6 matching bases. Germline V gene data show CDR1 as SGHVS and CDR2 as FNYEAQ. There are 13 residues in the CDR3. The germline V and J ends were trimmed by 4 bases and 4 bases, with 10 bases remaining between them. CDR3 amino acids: CASSSTGRTEAFF. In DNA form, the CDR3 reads TGTGCCAGCAGCTCGACAGGCCGCACTGAAGCTTTCTTT.

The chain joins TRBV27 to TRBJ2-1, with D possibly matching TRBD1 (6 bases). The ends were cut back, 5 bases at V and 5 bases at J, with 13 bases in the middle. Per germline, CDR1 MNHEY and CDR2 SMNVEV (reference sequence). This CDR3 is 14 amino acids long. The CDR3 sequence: CASSPLDSNNEQFF. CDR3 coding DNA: TGTGCCAGCAGTCCCTTGGACAGTAACAATGAGCAGTTCTTC.

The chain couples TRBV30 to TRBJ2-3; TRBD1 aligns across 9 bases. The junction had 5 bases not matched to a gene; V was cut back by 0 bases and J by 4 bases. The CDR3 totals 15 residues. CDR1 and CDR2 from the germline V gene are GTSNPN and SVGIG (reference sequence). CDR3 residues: CAWSVYRGRPDTQYF. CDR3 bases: TGTGCCTGGAGTGTATACAGGGGGCGGCCAGATACGCAGTATTTT.